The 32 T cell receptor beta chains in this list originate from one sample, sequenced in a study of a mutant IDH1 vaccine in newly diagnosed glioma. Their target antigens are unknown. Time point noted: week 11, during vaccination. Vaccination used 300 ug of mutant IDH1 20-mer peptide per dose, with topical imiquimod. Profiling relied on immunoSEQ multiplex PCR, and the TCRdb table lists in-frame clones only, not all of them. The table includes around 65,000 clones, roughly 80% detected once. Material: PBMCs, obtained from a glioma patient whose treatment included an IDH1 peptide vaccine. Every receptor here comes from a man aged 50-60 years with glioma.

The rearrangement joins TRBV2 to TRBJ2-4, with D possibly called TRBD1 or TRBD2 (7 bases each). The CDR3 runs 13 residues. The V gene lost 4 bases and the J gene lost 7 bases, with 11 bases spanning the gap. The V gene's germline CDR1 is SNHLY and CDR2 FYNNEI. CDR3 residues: CASSGQGGNIQYF. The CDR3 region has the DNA TGTGCCAGCAGTGGTCAGGGGGGGAACATTCAGTACTTC.

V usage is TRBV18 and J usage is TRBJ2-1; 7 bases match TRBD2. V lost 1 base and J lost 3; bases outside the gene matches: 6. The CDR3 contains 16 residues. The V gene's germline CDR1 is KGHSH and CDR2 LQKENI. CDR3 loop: CASSPRLADFYNEQFF. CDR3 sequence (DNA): TGTGCCAGCTCACCACGCCTAGCGGACTTCTACAATGAGCAGTTCTTC.

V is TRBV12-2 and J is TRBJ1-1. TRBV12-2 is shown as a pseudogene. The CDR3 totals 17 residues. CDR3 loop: CASRLPFGGARNTEAFF. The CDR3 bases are TGTGCAAGTCGCCTCCCCTTCGGGGGGGCCAGGAACACTGAAGCTTTCTTT.

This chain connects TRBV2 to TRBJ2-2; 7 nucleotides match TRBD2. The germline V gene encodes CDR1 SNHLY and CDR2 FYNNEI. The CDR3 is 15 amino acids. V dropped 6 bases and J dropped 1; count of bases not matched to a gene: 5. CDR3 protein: CASRKGLLNTGELFF. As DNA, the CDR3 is TGTGCCAGCAGGAAGGGACTACTGAACACCGGGGAGCTGTTTTTT. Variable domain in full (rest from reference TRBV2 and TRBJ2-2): EPEVTQTPSHQVTQMGQEVILRCVPISNHLYFYWYRQILGQKVEFLVSFYNNEISEKSEIFDDQFSVERPDGSNFTLKIRSTKLEDSAMYFCASRKGLLNTGELFFGEGSRLTVL.

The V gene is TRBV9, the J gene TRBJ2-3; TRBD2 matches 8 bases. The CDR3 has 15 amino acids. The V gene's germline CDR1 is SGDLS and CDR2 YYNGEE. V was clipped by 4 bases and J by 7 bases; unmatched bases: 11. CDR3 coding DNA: TGTGCCAGCAGCCCCCCGGGGGGGGATCCGTATACGCAGTATTTT. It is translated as CASSPPGGDPYTQYF.

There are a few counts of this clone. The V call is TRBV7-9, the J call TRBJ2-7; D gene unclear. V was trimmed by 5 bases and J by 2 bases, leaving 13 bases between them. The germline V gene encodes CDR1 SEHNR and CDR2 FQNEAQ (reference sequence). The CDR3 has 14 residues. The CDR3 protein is CASSADPDAYEQYF. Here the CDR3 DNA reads TGTGCCAGCAGCGCAGACCCCGACGCCTACGAGCAGTACTTC.

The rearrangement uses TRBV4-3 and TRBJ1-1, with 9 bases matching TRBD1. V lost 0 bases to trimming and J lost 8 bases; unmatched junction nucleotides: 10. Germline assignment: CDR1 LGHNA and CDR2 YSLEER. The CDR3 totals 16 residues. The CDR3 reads CASSQDSGQGGLEAFF. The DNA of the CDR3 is TGCGCCAGCAGCCAAGATTCGGGACAGGGAGGCTTAGAAGCTTTCTTT.

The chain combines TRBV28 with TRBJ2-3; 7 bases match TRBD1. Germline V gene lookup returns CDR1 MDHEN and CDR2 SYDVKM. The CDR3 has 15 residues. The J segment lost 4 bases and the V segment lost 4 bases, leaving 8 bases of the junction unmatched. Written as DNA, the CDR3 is TGTGCCAGCAGTTACACGACAGGGAATGCAGATACGCAGTATTTT. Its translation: CASSYTTGNADTQYF. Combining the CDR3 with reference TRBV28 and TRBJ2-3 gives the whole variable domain DVKVTQSSRYLVKRTGEKVFLECVQDMDHENMFWYRQDPGLGLRLIYFSYDVKMKEKGDIPEGYSVSREKKERFSLILESASTNQTSMYLCASSYTTGNADTQYFGPGTRLTVL.

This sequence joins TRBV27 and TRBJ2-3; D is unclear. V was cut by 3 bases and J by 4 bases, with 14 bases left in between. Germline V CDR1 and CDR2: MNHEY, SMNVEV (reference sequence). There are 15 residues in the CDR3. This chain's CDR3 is CASSLTWLDADTQYF. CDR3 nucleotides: TGTGCCAGCAGTTTGACTTGGCTCGACGCAGATACGCAGTATTTT.

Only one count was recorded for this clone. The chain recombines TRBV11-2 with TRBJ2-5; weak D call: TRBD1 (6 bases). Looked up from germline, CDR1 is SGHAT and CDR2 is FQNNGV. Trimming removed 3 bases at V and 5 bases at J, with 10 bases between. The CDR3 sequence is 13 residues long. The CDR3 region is CASSFAGEETQYF. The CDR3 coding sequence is TGTGCCAGCAGCTTCGCAGGGGAGGAGACCCAGTACTTC.

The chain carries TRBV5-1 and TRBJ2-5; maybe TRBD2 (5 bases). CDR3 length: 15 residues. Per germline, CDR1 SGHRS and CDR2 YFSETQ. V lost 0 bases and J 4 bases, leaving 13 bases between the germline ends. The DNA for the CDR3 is TGCGCCAGCAGCTTGGTTCCGGGAAAGGGAGAGACCCAGTACTTC. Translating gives CASSLVPGKGETQYF.

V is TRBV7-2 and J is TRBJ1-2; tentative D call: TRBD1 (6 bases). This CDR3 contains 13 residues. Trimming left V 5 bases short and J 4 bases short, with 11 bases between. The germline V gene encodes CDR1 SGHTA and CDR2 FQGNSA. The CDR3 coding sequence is TGTGCCAGCAGCAAGGACAGCTCCTATGGCTACACCTTC. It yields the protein CASSKDSSYGYTF.

CDR3 protein: CASSEGQYYGYTF. For the CDR3, the DNA is TGTGCCAGCAGTGAGGGACAGTACTATGGCTACACCTTC. The genes are TRBV28 and TRBJ1-2, with 7 bases matching TRBD1. Per the germline V gene, CDR1 is MDHEN and CDR2 is SYDVKM. This CDR3 region has 13 residues. V gave up 5 bases and J gave up 3 bases; unmatched junction bases: 3.

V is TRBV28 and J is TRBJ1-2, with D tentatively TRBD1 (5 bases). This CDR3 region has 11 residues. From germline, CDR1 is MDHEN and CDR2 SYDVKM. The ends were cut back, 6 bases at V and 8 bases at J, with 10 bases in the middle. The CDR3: CASSRVSGYTF. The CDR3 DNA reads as TGTGCCAGCAGCAGGGTAAGCGGCTACACCTTC.

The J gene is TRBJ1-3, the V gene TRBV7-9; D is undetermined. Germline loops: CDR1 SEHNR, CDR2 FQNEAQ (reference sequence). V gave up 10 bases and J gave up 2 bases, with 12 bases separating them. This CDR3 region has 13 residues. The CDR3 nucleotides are TGTGCCACCTCTAGAGGGCCTGGAAACACCATATATTTT. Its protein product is CATSRGPGNTIYF.

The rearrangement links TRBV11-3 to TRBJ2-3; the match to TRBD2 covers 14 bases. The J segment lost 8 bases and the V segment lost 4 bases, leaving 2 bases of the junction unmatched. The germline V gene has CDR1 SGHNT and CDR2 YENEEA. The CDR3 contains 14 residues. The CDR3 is CASSSGTSGSTQYF. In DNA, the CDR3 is TGTGCCAGCAGCTCCGGGACTAGCGGGAGTACGCAGTATTTT. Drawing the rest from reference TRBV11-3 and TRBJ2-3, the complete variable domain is EAGVVQSPRYKIIEKKQPVAFWCNPISGHNTLYWYLQNLGQGPELLIRYENEEAVDDSQLPKDRFSAERLKGVDSTLKIQPAELGDSAVYLCASSSGTSGSTQYFGPGTRLTVL.

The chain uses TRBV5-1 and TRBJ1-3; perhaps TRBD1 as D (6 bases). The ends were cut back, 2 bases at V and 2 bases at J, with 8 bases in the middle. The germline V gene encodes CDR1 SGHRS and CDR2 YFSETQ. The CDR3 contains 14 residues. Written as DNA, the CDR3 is TGCGCCAGCAGCTTAGCAGGGGCTGGAAACACCATATATTTT. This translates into CASSLAGAGNTIYF.

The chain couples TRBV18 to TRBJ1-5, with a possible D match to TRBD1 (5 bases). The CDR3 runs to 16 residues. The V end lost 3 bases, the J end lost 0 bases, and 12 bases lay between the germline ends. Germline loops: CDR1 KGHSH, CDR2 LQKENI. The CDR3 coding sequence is TGTGCCAGCTCACCGTCTTCTGGGGGTAGCAATCAGCCCCAGCATTTT. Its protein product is CASSPSSGGSNQPQHF. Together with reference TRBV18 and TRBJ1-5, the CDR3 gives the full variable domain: NAGVMQNPRHLVRRRGQEARLRCSPMKGHSHVYWYRQLPEEGLKFMVYLQKENIIDESGMPKERFSAEFPKEGPSILRIQQVVRGDSAAYFCASSPSSGGSNQPQHFGDGTRLSIL.

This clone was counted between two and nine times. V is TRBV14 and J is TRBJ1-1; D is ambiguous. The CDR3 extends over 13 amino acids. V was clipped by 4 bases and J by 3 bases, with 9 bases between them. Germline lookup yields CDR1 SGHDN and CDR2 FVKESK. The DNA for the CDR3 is TGTGCCAGCAGCCGTGCTTGGGACACTGAAGCTTTCTTT. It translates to CASSRAWDTEAFF. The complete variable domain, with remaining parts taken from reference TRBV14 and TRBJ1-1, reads EAGVTQFPSHSVIEKGQTVTLRCDPISGHDNLYWYRRVMGKEIKFLLHFVKESKQDESGMPNNRFLAERTGGTYSTLKVQPAELEDSGVYFCASSRAWDTEAFFGQGTRLTVV.

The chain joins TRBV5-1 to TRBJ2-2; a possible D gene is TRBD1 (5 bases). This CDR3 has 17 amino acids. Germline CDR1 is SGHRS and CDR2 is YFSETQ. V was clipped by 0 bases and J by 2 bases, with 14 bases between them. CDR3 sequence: CASSLEGEWGNTGELFF. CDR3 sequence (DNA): TGCGCCAGCAGCTTGGAAGGGGAATGGGGAAACACCGGGGAGCTGTTTTTT.

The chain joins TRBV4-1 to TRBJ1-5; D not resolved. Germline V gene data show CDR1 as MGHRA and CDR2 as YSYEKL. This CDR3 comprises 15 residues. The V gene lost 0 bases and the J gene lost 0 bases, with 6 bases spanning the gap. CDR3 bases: TGCGCCAGCAGCCAAGATACCAGTAGCAATCAGCCCCAGCATTTT. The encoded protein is CASSQDTSSNQPQHF.

The CDR3 nucleotides read TGCGCCAGCAGCCAAGATAGGGGATCTGGGGCCAACGTCCTGACTTTC. It is translated as CASSQDRGSGANVLTF. This chain connects TRBV4-1 to TRBJ2-6, with D possibly matching TRBD1 (5 bases). The V gene lost 0 bases and the J gene lost 1 base, with 7 bases spanning the gap. CDR3 size: 16 residues. The germline V gene encodes CDR1 MGHRA and CDR2 YSYEKL.

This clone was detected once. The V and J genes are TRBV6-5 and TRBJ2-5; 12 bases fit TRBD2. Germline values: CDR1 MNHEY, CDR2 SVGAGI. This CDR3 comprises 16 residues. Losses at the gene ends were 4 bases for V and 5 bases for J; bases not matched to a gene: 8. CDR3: CASSSTLTSGSETQYF. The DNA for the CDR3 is TGTGCCAGCAGTTCCACCCTGACTAGCGGGAGTGAGACCCAGTACTTC.

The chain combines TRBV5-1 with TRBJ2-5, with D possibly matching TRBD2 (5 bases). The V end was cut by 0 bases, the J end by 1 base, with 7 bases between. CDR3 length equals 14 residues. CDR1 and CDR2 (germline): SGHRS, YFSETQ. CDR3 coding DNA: TGCGCCAGCAGCTTGGGAGGGATCCAAGAGACCCAGTACTTC. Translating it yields CASSLGGIQETQYF.

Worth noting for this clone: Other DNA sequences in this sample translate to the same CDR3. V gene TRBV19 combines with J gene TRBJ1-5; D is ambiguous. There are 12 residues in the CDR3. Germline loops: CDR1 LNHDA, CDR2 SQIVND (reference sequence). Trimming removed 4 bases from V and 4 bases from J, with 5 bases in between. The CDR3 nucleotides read TGTGCCAGTAGTAGTATAAATCAGCCCCAGCATTTT. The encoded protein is CASSSINQPQHF.

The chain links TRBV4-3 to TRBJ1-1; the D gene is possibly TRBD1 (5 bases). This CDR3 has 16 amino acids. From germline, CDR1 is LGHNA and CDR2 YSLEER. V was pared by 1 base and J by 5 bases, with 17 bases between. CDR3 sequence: CASSQVGPREGTEAFF. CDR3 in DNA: TGCGCCAGCAGCCAAGTGGGCCCCAGGGAGGGTACTGAAGCTTTCTTT.

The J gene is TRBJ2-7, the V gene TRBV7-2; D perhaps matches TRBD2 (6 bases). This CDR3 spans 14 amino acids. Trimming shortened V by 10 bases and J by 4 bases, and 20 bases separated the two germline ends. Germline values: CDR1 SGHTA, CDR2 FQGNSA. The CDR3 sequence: CATTPNAGMYEQYF. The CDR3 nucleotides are TGTGCCACTACCCCTAACGCGGGAATGTACGAGCAGTACTTC.

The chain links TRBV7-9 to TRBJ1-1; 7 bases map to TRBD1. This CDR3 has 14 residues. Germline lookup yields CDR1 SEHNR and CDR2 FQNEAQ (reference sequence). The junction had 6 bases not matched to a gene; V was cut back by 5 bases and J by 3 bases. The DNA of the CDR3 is TGTGCCAGCAGCATCGGACAGGTCCACACTGAAGCTTTCTTT. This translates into CASSIGQVHTEAFF. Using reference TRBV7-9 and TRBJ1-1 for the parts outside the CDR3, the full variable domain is DTGVSQNPRHKITKRGQNVTFRCDPISEHNRLYWYRQTLGQGPEFLTYFQNEAQLEKSRLLSDRFSAERPKGSFSTLEIQRTEQGDSAMYLCASSIGQVHTEAFFGQGTRLTVV.

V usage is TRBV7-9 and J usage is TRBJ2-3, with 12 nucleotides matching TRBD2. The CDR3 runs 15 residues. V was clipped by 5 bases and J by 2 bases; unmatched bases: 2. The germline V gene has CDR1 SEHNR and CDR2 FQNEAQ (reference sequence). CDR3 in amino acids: CASSRTSGNTDTQYF. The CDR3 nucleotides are TGTGCCAGCAGCCGGACTAGCGGGAACACAGATACGCAGTATTTT. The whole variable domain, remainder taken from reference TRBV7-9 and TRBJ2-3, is DTGVSQNPRHKITKRGQNVTFRCDPISEHNRLYWYRQTLGQGPEFLTYFQNEAQLEKSRLLSDRFSAERPKGSFSTLEIQRTEQGDSAMYLCASSRTSGNTDTQYFGPGTRLTVL.

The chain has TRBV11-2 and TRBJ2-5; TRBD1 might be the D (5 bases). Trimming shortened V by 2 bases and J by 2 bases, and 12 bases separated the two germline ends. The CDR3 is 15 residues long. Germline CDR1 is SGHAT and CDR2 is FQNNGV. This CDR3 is CASSLYRIEQETQYF. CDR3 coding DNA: TGTGCCAGCAGCTTATACAGGATAGAGCAAGAGACCCAGTACTTC.

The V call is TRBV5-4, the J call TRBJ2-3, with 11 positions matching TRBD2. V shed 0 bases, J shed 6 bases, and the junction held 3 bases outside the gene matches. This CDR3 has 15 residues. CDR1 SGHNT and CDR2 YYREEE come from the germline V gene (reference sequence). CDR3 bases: TGTGCCAGCAGCTTGGTACTAGCGGGAGACGATACGCAGTATTTT. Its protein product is CASSLVLAGDDTQYF. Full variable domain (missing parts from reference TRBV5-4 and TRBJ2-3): ETGVTQSPTHLIKTRGQQVTLRCSSQSGHNTVSWYQQALGQGPQFIFQYYREEENGRGNFPPRFSGLQFPNYSSELNVNALELDDSALYLCASSLVLAGDDTQYFGPGTRLTVL.

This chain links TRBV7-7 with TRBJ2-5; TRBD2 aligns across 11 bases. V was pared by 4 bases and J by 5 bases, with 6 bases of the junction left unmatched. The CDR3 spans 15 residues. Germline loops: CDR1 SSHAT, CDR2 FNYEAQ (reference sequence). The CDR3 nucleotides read TGTGCCAGCAGCTCGTCTAGCGGGGGGCGGGAGACCCAGTACTTC. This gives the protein CASSSSSGGRETQYF.